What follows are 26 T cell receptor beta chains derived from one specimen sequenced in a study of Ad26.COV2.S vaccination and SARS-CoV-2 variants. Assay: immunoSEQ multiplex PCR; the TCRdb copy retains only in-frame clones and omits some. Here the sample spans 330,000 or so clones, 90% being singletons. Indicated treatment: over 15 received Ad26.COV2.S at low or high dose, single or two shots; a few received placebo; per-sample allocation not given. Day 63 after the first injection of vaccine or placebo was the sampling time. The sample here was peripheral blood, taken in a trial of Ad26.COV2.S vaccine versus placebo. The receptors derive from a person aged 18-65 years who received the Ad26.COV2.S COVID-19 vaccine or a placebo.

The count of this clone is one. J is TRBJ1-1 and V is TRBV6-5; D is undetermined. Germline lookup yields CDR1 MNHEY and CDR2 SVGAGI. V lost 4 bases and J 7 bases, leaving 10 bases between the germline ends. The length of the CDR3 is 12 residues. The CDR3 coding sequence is TGTGCCAGCAGTTCCAGGACGGATGAAGCTTTCTTT. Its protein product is CASSSRTDEAFF.

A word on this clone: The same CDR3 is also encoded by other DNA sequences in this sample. CDR3 sequence reads: CASSLDSYNEQFF. The CDR3 DNA sequence: TGTGCCAGCTCACTGGATTCCTACAATGAGCAGTTCTTC. The chain recombines TRBV18 with TRBJ2-1; no reliable D call. The CDR3 runs 13 residues. Germline V gene data show CDR1 as KGHSH and CDR2 as LQKENI. V lost 4 bases and J 1 base, leaving 5 bases between the germline ends.

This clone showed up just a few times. DNA of the CDR3: TGTGCCAGCAGTTTATCCCCCCTCAAGGGGAGATCAGCACCCCAGCATTTT. Its protein is CASSLSPLKGRSAPQHF. This rearrangement joins TRBV28 to TRBJ1-5; maybe TRBD1 (5 bases). Trimming pared 1 base from V and 10 bases from J, leaving 23 bases between. Germline lookup yields CDR1 MDHEN and CDR2 SYDVKM. This CDR3 region has 17 residues.

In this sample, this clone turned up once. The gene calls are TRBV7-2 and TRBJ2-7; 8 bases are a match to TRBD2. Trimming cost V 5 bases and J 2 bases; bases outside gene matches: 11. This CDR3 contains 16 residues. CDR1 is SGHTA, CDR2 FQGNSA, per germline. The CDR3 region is CASSGLGAGVTYEQYF. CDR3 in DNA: TGTGCCAGCAGCGGCCTAGGAGCGGGGGTCACCTACGAGCAGTACTTC.

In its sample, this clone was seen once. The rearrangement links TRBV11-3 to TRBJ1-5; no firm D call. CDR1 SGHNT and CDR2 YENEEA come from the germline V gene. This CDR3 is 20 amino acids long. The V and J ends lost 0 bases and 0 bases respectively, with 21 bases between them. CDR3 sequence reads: CASSLDGVVGPSYSNQPQHF. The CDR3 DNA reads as TGTGCCAGCAGCTTAGATGGGGTCGTTGGGCCGTCATATAGCAATCAGCCCCAGCATTTT.

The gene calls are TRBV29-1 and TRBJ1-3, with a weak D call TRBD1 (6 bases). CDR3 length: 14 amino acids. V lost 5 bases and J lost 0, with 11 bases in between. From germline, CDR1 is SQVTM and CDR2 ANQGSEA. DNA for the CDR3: TGCAGCGTTTACACAGGGCGCTCTGGAAACACCATATATTTT. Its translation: CSVYTGRSGNTIYF. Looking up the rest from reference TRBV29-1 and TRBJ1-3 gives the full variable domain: SAVISQKPSRDICQRGTSLTIQCQVDSQVTMMFWYRQQPGQSLTLIATANQGSEATYESGFVIDKFPISRPNLTFSTLTVSNMSPEDSSIYLCSVYTGRSGNTIYFGEGSWLTVV.

CDR3 sequence reads: CASSQDLQVSGANVLTF. The CDR3 coding sequence is TGCGCCAGCAGCCAGGATTTACAGGTCTCTGGGGCCAACGTCCTGACTTTC. V is TRBV4-3 and J is TRBJ2-6; tentative D call: TRBD1 (5 bases). The CDR3 has 17 amino acids. Germline-derived CDR1 and CDR2 are LGHNA and YSLEER. With 3 bases removed from V and 0 bases from J, the gap between germline ends came to 12 bases.

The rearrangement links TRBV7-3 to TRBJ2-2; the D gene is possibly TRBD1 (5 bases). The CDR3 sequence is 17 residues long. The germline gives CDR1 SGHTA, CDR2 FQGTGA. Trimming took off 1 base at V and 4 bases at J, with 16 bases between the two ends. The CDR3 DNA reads TGTGCCAGCAGCTTAAGGGGTCCCGCAGGGTCCACCGGGGAGCTGTTTTTT. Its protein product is CASSLRGPAGSTGELFF.

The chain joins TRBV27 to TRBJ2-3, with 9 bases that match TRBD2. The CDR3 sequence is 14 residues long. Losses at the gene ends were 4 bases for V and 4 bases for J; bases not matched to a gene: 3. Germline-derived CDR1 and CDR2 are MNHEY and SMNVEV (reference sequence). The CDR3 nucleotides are TGTGCCAGCAGTTATAGCGGGGGATCAGATACGCAGTATTTT. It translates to CASSYSGGSDTQYF.

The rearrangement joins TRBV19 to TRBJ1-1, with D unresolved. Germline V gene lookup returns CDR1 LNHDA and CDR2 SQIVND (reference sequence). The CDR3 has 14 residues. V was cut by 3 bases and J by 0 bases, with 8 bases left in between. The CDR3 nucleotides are TGTGCCAGTAGTATCCGAGACTTGAACACTGAAGCTTTCTTT. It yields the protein CASSIRDLNTEAFF.

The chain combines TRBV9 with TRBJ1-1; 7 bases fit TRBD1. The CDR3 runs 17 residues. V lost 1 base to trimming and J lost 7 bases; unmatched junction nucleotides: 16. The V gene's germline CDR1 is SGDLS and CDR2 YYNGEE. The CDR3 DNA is TGTGCCAGCAGCGTAACGGGACAGTTGCTCACCCCGCTTGAAGCTTTCTTT. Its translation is CASSVTGQLLTPLEAFF.

CDR3 loop: CASSLSGTDTQYF. CDR3 nucleotide sequence: TGCGCCAGCAGCTTGTCTGGAACAGATACGCAGTATTTT. The chain joins TRBV5-1 to TRBJ2-3; D is unresolved. The CDR3 length is 13 residues. Germline V gene lookup returns CDR1 SGHRS and CDR2 YFSETQ. V shed 1 base and J shed 3 bases, with 6 bases lying between them.

The CDR3 DNA reads as TGTGCCAGTAGTATGAGGATAATACAGGAAGGGCAAGAGACCCAGTACTTC. It yields the protein CASSMRIIQEGQETQYF. This chain uses TRBV19 with TRBJ2-5; maybe TRBD1 (5 bases). The V gene's germline CDR1 is LNHDA and CDR2 SQIVND (reference sequence). The CDR3 runs to 17 residues. The ends were cut back, 3 bases at V and 2 bases at J, with 19 bases in the middle.

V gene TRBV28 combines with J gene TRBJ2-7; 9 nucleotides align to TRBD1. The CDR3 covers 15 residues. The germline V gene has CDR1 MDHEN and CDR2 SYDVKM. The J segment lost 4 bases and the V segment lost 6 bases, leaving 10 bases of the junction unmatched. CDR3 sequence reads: CASSFAGTGTYEQYV. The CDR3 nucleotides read TGTGCCAGCAGCTTCGCCGGGACAGGGACGTACGAGCAGTACGTC.

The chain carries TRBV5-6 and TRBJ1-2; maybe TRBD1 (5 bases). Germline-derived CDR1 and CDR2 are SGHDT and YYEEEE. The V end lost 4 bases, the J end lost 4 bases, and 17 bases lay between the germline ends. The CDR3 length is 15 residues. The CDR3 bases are TGTGCCAGCAGCGCGCGGCCGGGGCGCGGCTATGGCTACACCTTC. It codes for CASSARPGRGYGYTF.

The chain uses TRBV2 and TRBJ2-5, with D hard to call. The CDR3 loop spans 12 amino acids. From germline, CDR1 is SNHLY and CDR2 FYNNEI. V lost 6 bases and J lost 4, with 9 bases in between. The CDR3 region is CASSLLRETQYF. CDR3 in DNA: TGTGCCAGCAGCCTCCTGAGAGAGACCCAGTACTTC.

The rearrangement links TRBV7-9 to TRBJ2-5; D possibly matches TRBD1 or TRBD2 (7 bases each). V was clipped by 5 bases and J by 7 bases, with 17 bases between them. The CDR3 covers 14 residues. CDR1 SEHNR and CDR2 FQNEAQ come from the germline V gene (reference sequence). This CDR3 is CASSPGTAGTTQYF. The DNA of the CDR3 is TGTGCCAGCAGCCCCGGGACAGCGGGGACGACCCAGTACTTC.

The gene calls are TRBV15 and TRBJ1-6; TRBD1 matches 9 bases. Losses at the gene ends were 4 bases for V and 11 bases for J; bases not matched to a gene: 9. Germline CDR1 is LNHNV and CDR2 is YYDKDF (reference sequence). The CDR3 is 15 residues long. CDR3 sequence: CATSTITGGLAPLHF. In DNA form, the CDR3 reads TGTGCCACCAGCACTATCACAGGGGGCTTGGCACCCCTCCACTTT. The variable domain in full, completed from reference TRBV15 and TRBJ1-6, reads DAMVIQNPRYQVTQFGKPVTLSCSQTLNHNVMYWYQQKSSQAPKLLFHYYDKDFNNEADTPDNFQSRRPNTSFCFLDIRSPGLGDTAMYLCATSTITGGLAPLHFGNGTRLTVT.

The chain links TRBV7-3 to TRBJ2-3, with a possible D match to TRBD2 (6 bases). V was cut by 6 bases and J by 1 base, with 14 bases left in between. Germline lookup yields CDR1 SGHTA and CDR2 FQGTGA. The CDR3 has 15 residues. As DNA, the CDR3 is TGTGCCAGCAGTGCAAGTAGCGGAGGCACAGATACGCAGTATTTT. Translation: CASSASSGGTDTQYF. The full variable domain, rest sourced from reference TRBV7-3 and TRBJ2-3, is GAGVSQTPSNKVTEKGKYVELRCDPISGHTALYWYRQSLGQGPEFLIYFQGTGAADDSGLPNDRFFAVRPEGSVSTLKIQRTERGDSAVYLCASSASSGGTDTQYFGPGTRLTVL.

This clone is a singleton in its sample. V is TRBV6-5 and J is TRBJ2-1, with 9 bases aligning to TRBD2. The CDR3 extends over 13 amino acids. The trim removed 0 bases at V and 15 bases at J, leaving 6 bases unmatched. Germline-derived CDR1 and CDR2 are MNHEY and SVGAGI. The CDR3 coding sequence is TGTGCCAGCAGTTACTCCAAGGGACTAGCACCGTTCTTC. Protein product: CASSYSKGLAPFF.

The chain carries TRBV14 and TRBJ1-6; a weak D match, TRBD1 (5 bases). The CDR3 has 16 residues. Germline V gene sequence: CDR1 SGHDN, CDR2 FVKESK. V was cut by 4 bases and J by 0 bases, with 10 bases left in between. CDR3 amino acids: CASSPAGLSYNSPLHF. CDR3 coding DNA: TGTGCCAGCAGCCCGGCAGGGCTCTCCTATAATTCACCCCTCCACTTT.

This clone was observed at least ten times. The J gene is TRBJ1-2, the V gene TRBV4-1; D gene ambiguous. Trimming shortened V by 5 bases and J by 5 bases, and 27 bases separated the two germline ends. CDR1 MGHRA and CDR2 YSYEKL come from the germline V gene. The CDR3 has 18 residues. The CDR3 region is CASSSHVGQYLNTYGYTF. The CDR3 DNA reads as TGCGCCAGCAGCTCCCATGTGGGCCAGTACTTAAATACTTATGGCTACACCTTC.

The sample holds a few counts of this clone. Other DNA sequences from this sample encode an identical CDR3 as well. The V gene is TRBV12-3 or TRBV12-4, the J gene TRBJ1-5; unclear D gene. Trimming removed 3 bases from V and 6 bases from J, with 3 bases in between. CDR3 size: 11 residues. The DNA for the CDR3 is TGTGCCAGCAGTTTGGGTCAGCCCCAGCATTTT. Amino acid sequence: CASSLGQPQHF.

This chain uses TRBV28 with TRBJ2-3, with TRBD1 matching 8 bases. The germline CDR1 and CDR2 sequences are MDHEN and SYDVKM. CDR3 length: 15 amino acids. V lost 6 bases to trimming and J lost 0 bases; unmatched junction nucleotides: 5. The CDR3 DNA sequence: TGTGCCAGCAGCCAGGGGGCGCTTAGCACAGATACGCAGTATTTT. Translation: CASSQGALSTDTQYF. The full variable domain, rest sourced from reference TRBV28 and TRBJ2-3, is DVKVTQSSRYLVKRTGEKVFLECVQDMDHENMFWYRQDPGLGLRLIYFSYDVKMKEKGDIPEGYSVSREKKERFSLILESASTNQTSMYLCASSQGALSTDTQYFGPGTRLTVL.

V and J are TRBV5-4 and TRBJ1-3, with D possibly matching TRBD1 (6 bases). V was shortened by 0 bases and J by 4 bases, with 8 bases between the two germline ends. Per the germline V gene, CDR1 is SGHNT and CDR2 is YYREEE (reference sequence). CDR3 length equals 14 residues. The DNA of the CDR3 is TGTGCCAGCAGCTTGGCAGGGGACGGAAACACCATATATTTT. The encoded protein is CASSLAGDGNTIYF.

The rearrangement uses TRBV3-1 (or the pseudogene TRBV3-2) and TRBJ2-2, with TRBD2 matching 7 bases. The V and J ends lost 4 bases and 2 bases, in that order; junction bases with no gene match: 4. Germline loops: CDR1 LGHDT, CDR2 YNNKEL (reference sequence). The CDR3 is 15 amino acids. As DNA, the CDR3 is TGTGCCAGCAGCCGGGGGGGGACCAACACCGGGGAGCTGTTTTTT. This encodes CASSRGGTNTGELFF.